This T cell receptor (beta chain) comes out of a study of T cell repertoires in cytomegalovirus infection (dated by TCRdb to the late 2010s). A note on the overall study: Because public TCR beta signatures pointed to carriage of CMV infection together with the matching HLA type, the HLA type of each donor mattered for the analysis. Points the paper makes about the study in general: The ex vivo response was dominated by HLA-C-restricted CMV-specific TCR beta clonotypes, and the single most frequent clonotype in two of eight donors was supplied by these HLA-C-restricted clonotypes. Carriers of CMV infection plus the relevant HLA type were discriminated by the cumulative frequency of public TCR beta family members in the study cohort and in an independent 352-donor cohort.

TCRdb records Illumina HiSeq 1500 as the sequencer. TCRdb reprocessed the public reads (quality trimming at Q25 with fastp, clone calling with MiXCR) and kept in-frame beta chains. Rows with a matching CDR3 protein are joined into one entry that keeps the most common DNA and genes. The table for this sample lists hundreds of thousands of distinct CDR3 sequences; 9.5% of them were counted only once. The ten biggest clones cover around 4.1% of the sample. From a lookup of the germline V gene, CDR1 and CDR2 are MNHEY and SVGEGT. The CDR3 runs 18 residues from the cysteine to the phenylalanine. CDR3 DNA only is kept here, 54 bases in frame from base 1. From V the trimming removes 6 bases and from J it removes 1 base, while the gene matches leave 9 bases of the junction unaccounted for. To note about this clonotype: Its antigen has not been determined. No quality values exist for individual bases; no much larger clone is one base distant.

The sequencing sample was made of PBMCs. This sequence originates from a human donor in good health (CMV status not recorded). Some clones in this sample may be carry-over from other donors' samples. The chain is assembled from TRBV6-2 or TRBV6-3 and TRBJ2-4, with 13 middle bases fitting TRBD2. The sequenced DNA is TGTGCCAGCAGACCACTAGCGGGAGGGCCCGGTGCCAAAAACATTCAGTACTTC. Translated, it gives CASRPLAGGPGAKNIQYF.